This TCR beta chain was sequenced in a study of OX40 agonist ivuxolimab in advanced cancers. Findings and limits, study-wide: Normalized expansion of T-cell clones was also low for some nonresponders.

The protocol was immunoSEQ multiplex PCR, while the TCRdb copy is restricted to in-frame clones and leaves out a portion. Counted here are around 72,000 clones, roughly nine tenths occurring once; the ten biggest clones make up around 2.3%. A note on this clone: Its matching antigen is unknown.

The CDR3 length is 17 residues. CDR1 is SGHTA, CDR2 FQGNSA, per germline. V was trimmed by 2 bases and J by 6 bases, leaving 21 bases between them. This receptor was taken from an adult with an advanced solid tumor such as melanoma, head and neck, liver or kidney cancer. The sample here was CD4+ or CD8+ T cells sorted from blood, taken in a trial of the OX40 agonist ivuxolimab. V is TRBV7-2 and J is TRBJ2-3; D is possibly TRBD1 or TRBD2 (6 bases each). The CDR3 DNA reads TGTGCCAGCAGCTTAACTCCGGGGCCTCGAGGGGGGGATACGCAGTATTTT. Its protein product is CASSLTPGPRGGDTQYF. The variable domain in full, completed from reference TRBV7-2 and TRBJ2-3, reads GAGVSQSPSNKVTEKGKDVELRCDPISGHTALYWYRQSLGQGLEFLIYFQGNSAPDKSGLPSDRFSAERTGGSVSTLTIQRTQQEDSAVYLCASSLTPGPRGGDTQYFGPGTRLTVL.